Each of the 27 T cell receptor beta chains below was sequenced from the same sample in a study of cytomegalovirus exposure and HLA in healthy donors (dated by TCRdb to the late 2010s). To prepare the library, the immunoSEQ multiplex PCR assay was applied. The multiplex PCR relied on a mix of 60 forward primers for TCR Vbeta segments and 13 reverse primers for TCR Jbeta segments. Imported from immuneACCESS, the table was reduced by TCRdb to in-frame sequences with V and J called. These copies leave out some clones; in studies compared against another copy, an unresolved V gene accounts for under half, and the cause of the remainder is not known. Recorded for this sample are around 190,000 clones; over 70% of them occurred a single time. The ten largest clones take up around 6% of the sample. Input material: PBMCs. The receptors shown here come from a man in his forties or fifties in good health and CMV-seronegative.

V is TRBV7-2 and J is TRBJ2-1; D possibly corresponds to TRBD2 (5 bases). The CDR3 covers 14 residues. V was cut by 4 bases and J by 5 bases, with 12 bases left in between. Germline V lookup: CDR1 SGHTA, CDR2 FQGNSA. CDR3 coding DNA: TGTGCCAGCAGCTCCCGAGGGCGGAACAATGAGCAGTTCTTC. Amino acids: CASSSRGRNNEQFF.

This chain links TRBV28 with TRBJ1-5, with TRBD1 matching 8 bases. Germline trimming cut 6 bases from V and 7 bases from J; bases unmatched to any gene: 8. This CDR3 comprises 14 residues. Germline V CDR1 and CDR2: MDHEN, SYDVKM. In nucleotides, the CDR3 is TGTGCCAGCAGCCTGACAGGGGTCTACCAGCCCCAGCATTTT. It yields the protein CASSLTGVYQPQHF.

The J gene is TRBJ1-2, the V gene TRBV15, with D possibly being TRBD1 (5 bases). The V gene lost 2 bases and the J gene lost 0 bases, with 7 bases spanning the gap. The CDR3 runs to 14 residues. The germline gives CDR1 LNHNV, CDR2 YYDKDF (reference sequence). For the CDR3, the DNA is TGTGCCACCAGCAGACAGGGCACTAACTATGGCTACACCTTC. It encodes CATSRQGTNYGYTF.

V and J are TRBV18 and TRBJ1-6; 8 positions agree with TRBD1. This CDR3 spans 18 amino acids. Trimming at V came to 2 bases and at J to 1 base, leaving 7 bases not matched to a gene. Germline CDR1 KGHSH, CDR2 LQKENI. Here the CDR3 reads CASSPYHQGASYNSPLHF. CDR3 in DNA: TGTGCCAGCTCACCATATCATCAGGGGGCGTCCTATAATTCACCCCTCCACTTT.

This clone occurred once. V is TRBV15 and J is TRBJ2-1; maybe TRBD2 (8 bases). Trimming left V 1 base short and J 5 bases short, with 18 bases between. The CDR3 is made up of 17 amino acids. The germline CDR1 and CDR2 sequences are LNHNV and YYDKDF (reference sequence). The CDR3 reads CATSRAGGGGGHNEQFF. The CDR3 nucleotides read TGTGCCACCAGCAGAGCGGGAGGGGGCGGGGGCCACAATGAGCAGTTCTTC.

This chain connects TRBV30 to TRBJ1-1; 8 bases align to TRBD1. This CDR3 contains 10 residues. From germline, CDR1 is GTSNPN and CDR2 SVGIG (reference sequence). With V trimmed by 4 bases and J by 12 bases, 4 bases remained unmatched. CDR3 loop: CAWNGQGTFF. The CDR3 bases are TGTGCCTGGAACGGACAGGGAACTTTCTTT.

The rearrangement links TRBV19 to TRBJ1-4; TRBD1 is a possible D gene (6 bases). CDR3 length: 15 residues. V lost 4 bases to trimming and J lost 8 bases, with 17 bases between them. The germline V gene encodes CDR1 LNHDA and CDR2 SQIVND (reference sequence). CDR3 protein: CASSTITQDREKLFF. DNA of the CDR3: TGTGCCAGTAGTACCATCACCCAAGACAGGGAAAAACTGTTTTTT.

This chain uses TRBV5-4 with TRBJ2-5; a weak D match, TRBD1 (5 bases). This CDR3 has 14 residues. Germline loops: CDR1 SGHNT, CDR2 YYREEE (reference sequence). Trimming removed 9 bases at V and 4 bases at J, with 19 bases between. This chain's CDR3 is CAIAPGSSVETQYF. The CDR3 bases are TGTGCCATCGCGCCAGGGTCGTCGGTAGAGACCCAGTACTTC.

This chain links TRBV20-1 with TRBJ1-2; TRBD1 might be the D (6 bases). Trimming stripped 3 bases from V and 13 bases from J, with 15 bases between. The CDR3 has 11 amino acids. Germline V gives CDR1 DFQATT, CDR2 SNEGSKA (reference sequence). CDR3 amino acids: CSASWGLERTF. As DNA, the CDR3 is TGCAGTGCTAGTTGGGGGCTAGAGCGCACCTTC.

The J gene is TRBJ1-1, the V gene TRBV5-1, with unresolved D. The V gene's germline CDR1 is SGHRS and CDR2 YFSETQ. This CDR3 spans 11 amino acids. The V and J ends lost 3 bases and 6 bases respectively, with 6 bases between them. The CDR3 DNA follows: TGCGCCAGCAGCTCGCCGGCTGAAGCTTTCTTT. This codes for CASSSPAEAFF.

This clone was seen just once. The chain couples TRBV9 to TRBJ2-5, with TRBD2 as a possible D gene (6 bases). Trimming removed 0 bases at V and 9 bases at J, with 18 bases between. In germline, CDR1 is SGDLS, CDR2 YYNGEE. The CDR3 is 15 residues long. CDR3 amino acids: CASSVALGAGEAQYF. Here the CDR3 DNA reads TGTGCCAGCAGCGTAGCTCTAGGGGCCGGGGAGGCCCAGTACTTC.

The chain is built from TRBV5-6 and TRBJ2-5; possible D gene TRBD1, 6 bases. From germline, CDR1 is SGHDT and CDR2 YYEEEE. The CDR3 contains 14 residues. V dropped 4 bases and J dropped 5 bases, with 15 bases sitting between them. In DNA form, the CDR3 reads TGTGCCAGCAGCCAACTCAGGGGTGGGGAGACCCAGTACTTC. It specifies CASSQLRGGETQYF. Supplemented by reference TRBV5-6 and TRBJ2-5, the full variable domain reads DAGVTQSPTHLIKTRGQQVTLRCSPKSGHDTVSWYQQALGQGPQFIFQYYEEEERQRGNFPDRFSGHQFPNYSSELNVNALLLGDSALYLCASSQLRGGETQYFGPGTRLLVL.

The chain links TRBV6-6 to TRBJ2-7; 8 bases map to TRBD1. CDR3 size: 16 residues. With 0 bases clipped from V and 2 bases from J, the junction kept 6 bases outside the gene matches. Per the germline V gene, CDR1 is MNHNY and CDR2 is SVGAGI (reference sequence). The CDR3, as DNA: TGTGCCAGCAGTTACTCCCAGGGGGCGACGGCCTACGAGCAGTACTTC. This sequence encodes CASSYSQGATAYEQYF.

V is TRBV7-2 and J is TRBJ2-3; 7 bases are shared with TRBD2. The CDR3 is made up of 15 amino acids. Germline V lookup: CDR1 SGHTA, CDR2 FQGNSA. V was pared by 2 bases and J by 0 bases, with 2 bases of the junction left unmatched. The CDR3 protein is CASSLTRESTDTQYF. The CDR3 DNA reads TGTGCCAGCAGCTTAACGCGGGAGAGCACAGATACGCAGTATTTT.

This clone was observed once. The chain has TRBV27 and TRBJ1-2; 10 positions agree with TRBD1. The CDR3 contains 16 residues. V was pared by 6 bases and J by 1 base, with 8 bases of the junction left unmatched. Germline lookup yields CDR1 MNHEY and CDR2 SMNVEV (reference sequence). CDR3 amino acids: CASSRTGGRFNYGYTF. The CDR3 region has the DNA TGTGCCAGCAGCCGGACAGGGGGGAGGTTTAACTATGGCTACACCTTC.

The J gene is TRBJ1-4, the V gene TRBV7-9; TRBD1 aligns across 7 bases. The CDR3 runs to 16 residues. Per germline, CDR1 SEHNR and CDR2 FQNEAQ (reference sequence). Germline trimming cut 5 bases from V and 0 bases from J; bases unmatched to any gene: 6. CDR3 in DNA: TGTGCCAGCAGCGTGGGACAGTTTGCAACTAATGAAAAACTGTTTTTT. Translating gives CASSVGQFATNEKLFF.

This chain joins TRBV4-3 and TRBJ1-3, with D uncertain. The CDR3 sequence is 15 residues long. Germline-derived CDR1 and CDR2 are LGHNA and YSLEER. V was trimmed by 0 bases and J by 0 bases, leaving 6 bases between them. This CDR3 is CASSQDVSSGNTIYF. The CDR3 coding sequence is TGCGCCAGCAGCCAAGACGTGAGCTCTGGAAACACCATATATTTT.

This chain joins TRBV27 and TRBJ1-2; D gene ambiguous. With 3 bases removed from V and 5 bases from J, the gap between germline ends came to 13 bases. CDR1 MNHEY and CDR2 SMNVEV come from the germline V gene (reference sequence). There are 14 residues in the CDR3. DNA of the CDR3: TGTGCCAGCAGTTTGGCCAGAACGGGATATGGCTACACCTTC. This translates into CASSLARTGYGYTF.

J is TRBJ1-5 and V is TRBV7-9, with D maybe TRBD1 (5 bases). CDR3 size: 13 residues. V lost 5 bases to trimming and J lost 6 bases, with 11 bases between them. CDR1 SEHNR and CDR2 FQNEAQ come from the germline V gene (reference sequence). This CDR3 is CASSLTGPQPQHF. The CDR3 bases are TGTGCCAGCAGCCTCACAGGTCCTCAGCCCCAGCATTTT.

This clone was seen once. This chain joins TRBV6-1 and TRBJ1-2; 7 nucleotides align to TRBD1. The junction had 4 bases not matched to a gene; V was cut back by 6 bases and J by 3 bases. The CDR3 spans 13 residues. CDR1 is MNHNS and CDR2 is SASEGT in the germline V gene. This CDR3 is CASRYRGYYGYTF. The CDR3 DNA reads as TGTGCCAGCAGATACAGGGGCTACTATGGCTACACCTTC.

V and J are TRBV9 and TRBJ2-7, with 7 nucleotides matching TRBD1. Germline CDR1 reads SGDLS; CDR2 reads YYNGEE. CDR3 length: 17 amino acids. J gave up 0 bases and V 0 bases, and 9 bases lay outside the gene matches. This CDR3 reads CASSVGPGTATSYEQYF. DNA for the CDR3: TGTGCCAGCAGCGTAGGTCCTGGGACAGCTACCTCCTACGAGCAGTACTTC.

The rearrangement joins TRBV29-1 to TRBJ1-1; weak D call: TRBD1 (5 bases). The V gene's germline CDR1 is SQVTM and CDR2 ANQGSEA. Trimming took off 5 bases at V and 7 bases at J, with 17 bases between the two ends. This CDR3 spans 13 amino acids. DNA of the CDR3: TGCAGCGTTTTCTACAACGGGGGAGATGAAGCTTTCTTT. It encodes CSVFYNGGDEAFF.

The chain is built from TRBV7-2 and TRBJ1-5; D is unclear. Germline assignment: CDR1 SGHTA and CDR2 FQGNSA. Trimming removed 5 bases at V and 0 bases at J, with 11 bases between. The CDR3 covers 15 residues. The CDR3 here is CASSRSRGSNQPQHF. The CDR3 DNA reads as TGTGCCAGCAGCCGGTCCCGGGGTAGCAATCAGCCCCAGCATTTT.

In DNA form, the CDR3 reads TGTGCCAGCAGCCTAAGCGGAGGGGGCCGGGAGACCCAGTACTTC. This codes for CASSLSGGGRETQYF. V usage is TRBV9 and J usage is TRBJ2-5; the D gene is possibly TRBD1 (7 bases). V lost 4 bases and J 5 bases, leaving 18 bases between the germline ends. The germline V gene encodes CDR1 SGDLS and CDR2 YYNGEE. The CDR3 consists of 15 residues.

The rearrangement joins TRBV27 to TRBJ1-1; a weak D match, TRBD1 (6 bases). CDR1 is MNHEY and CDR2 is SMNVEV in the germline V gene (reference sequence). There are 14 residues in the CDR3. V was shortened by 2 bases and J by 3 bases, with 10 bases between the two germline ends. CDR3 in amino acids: CASSLPGADTEAFF. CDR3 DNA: TGTGCCAGCAGTTTACCAGGGGCAGACACTGAAGCTTTCTTT.

CDR3 DNA: TGTGCCAGCAGCGCAGTAGACAACAGGGTCGGGCTAGGGAACACTGAAGCTTTCTTT. As protein: CASSAVDNRVGLGNTEAFF. The chain employs TRBV9 and TRBJ1-1, with D possibly matching TRBD1 (6 bases). The CDR3 covers 19 residues. The germline gives CDR1 SGDLS, CDR2 YYNGEE. Trimming removed 3 bases from V and 1 base from J, with 25 bases in between.

The CDR3 loop reads CASSMSQGGNTEAFF. CDR3 sequence (DNA): TGTGCCAGCAGCATGTCACAGGGTGGGAACACTGAAGCTTTCTTT. V gene TRBV7-8 combines with J gene TRBJ1-1; TRBD1 might be the D (6 bases). The CDR3 contains 15 residues. Germline lookup yields CDR1 SGHVS and CDR2 FQNEAQ. V lost 5 bases, J lost 1 base, and 14 bases lay in between.